This TCR beta chain was recovered during a study of cytomegalovirus exposure and HLA in healthy donors. Trimming stripped 2 bases from V and 6 bases from J, with 11 bases between. This CDR3 spans 14 amino acids. Germline loops: CDR1 MNHEY, CDR2 SMNVEV (reference sequence). The protocol was immunoSEQ multiplex PCR, while the TCRdb copy is restricted to in-frame clones and leaves out a portion. Altogether around 150,000 clones are present, just over 85% being singletons, with the ten largest covering 7.9%. The sequencing sample was made of PBMCs. The chain is built from TRBV27 and TRBJ2-1; TRBD2 might be the D (6 bases). The TCR sequence derives from a woman younger than 35 in good health and CMV-seropositive. DNA for the CDR3: TGTGCCAGCAGTTTACCCGGGAGTATCAATGAGCAGTTCTTC. Residues: CASSLPGSINEQFF.